This T cell receptor (beta chain) was sequenced during a study of cytomegalovirus exposure and HLA in healthy donors (TCRdb year 2017). Regarding the study in general: According to a later analysis, the 110 or so validation repertoires were produced on the same platform as the 680 or so repertoires of the first cohort. The study aimed to test whether signatures of past pathogen exposure could be identified by cataloging public T cell receptors. Besides the first cohort of around 700 subjects, a separate validation cohort made up of 120 different subjects was used. High-throughput TCR immunosequencing, statistical association of individual TCRs with disease status, and machine learning were combined to predict cytomegalovirus infection status.

The method was the immunoSEQ multiplex PCR assay. Under the source paper's analysis protocol: A statistical classification framework was developed to diagnose cytomegalovirus status using the catalog of TCR beta chain sequences. The table was pulled from immuneACCESS by TCRdb, which kept in-frame rearrangements only. Such tables lose some clones; where checked, under half of the loss comes from unresolved V genes, and the rest has no known cause. The V and J calls and clone size are taken from that table; D and trimming were inferred from the DNA. The sample includes around 230,000 clones, with approximately 83% observed a single time. The ten largest account for around 1.2% of the sample. As for this clone: It lacks a known antigen. Base-call qualities are not available, and no considerably larger clone is one nucleotide away.

The CDR3 holds 18 amino acids from the cysteine to the phenylalanine. The only DNA kept is the CDR3, 54 bases in frame from the first base. The germline V gene specifies ENHRY as CDR1 and SYGVKD as CDR2. V has 6 bases trimmed and J has 2 bases trimmed; junction bases matching no gene number 8. Broad study findings and their caveats: Most TCR sequences were observed very rarely across donors, whereas some public TCRs were present in many individuals. Cytomegalovirus status was reported to be diagnosed by the classifier with high specificity and sensitivity in both the original and validation cohorts. A total of 150 to 200 TCR beta chains were listed by the study as associated with cytomegalovirus. A few of the identified cytomegalovirus-associated TCR beta chains were confirmed in vitro to be specific for cytomegalovirus antigens. A later analysis found that TCRs clustered in the first cohort also tended to co-occur in the roughly 110 validation repertoires, with approximately 95% of cluster scores above 0. The authors suggested that the approach could potentially be extended to other disease states and immunological phenotypes. The validation cohort had no HLA typing available for a later analysis, so co-occurrence within that cohort was assessed over all 120 repertoires.

Donors formed part of the validation cohort, which comprised 120 or so subjects and was distinct from the first cohort of 666 subjects. The TCR comes from a woman in her thirties in good health and CMV-seropositive. This sequence uses TRBV10-3 and TRBJ2-6, with 12 junctional bases fitting TRBD1. Sequencing used PBMCs. In nucleotide form, the sequence is TGTGCCATCAGAGACTTAAGGGACAGGGGGCCTGGGGCCAACGTCCTGACTTTC. This is translated as CAIRDLRDRGPGANVLTF.